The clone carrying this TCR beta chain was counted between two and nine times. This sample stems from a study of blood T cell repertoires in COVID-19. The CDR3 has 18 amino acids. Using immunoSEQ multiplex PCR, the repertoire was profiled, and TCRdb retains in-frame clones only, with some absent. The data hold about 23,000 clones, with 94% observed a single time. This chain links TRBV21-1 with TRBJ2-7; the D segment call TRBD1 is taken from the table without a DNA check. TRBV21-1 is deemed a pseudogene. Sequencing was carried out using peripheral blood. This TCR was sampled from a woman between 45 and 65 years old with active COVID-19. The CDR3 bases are TGTGCCAGCAGGAACCGGGACAGGAGACTCTACGATGAGTACGAGCAGTACTTC. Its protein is CASRNRDRRLYDEYEQYF.